This passage covers 6 T cell receptor beta chains from one sample sequenced in a study of T cells in Graves' hyperthyroidism and ophthalmopathy. Researchers took RNA transcripts and amplified the TCR beta CDR3 regions from them. The TCR CDR3 first-round RT-PCR relied on the HTBI primer set. MiXCR was run by TCRdb on the multiplex PCR reads, yielding one entry per CDR3 protein. The repertoire holds 250,000 or so distinct CDR3 sequences, with 16% as singletons. Sequenced sample: blood. The origin of the receptors is a woman aged 18 to 35 with Graves' ophthalmopathy.

V and J are TRBV3-1 and TRBJ1-4; no reliable D call. CDR1 is LGHDT and CDR2 is YNNKEL in the germline V gene (reference sequence). V was pared by 4 bases and J by 5 bases, with 11 bases between. The CDR3 sequence is 14 residues long. The CDR3 loop reads CASSPEHRNEKLFF. The CDR3 nucleotides read TGTGCCAGCAGCCCCGAGCATCGAAATGAAAAACTGTTTTTT.

This clonotype was seen repeatedly, ten times or more. The chain is built from TRBV19 and TRBJ2-7; the D gene could be TRBD1 or TRBD2 (5 bases each). Looked up from germline, CDR1 is LNHDA and CDR2 is SQIVND (reference sequence). V was pared by 4 bases and J by 3 bases, with 16 bases between. This CDR3 region has 15 residues. CDR3 residues: CASSTVGTDGYEQYF. CDR3 sequence (DNA): TGTGCCAGTAGTACTGTTGGGACCGACGGCTACGAGCAGTACTTC.

The chain joins TRBV5-1 to TRBJ2-3; 8 nucleotides line up with TRBD2. The CDR3 is 16 amino acids. With 0 bases clipped from V and 3 bases from J, the junction kept 6 bases outside the gene matches. Germline CDR1 SGHRS, CDR2 YFSETQ. CDR3 protein: CASSLAGGGPTDTQYF. In nucleotides, the CDR3 is TGCGCCAGCAGCTTGGCCGGGGGGGGGCCTACAGATACGCAGTATTTT.

This clonotype was counted ten times or more. DNA for the CDR3: TGTGCCAGCAGTTTGAGTGGCAGGGGTGGAAACACCATATATTTT. The encoded protein is CASSLSGRGGNTIYF. The chain employs TRBV27 and TRBJ1-3, with a tentative D call TRBD1 (6 bases). Germline V CDR1 and CDR2: MNHEY, SMNVEV (reference sequence). This CDR3 is built from 15 residues. The V and J ends lost 3 bases and 3 bases respectively, with 12 bases between them.

This clonotype has at least ten counts. CDR3: CASSHSRTLPSYEQYF. The DNA for the CDR3 is TGTGCCAGCAGCCACAGTAGGACACTCCCTTCCTACGAGCAGTACTTC. V is TRBV14 and J is TRBJ2-7, with a tentative D call TRBD1 (5 bases). There are 16 residues in the CDR3. The V gene lost 3 bases and the J gene lost 1 base, with 16 bases spanning the gap. Germline V gives CDR1 SGHDN, CDR2 FVKESK.

Many counts were recorded for this clonotype. This chain links TRBV6-5 with TRBJ1-3; no firm D call. The germline CDR1 and CDR2 sequences are MNHEY and SVGAGI. Trimming took 0 bases from V and 1 from J, leaving 7 bases between them. The CDR3 consists of 15 residues. DNA for the CDR3: TGTGCCAGCAGTTACTCACCCCATTCTGGAAACACCATATATTTT. This encodes CASSYSPHSGNTIYF.